These T cell receptor beta chains were read from a single sample in a study of response to subunit inactivated influenza vaccine. TCRdb analysed the RT-PCR reads with MiXCR anew, one entry per CDR3 protein. Of around 580,000 distinct CDR3 sequences in the sample, approximately 10% were seen once. The sequencing here drew on PBMCs from blood, taken on the day of vaccination. These receptors originate from a man in his forties or fifties who received an inactivated influenza vaccine. The CDR3 runs from the conserved cysteine through the conserved F or W. D genes are given only for firm matches. Rows give clone size only sometimes, using once, few, many, or a class for an expanded clone.

>NA|few|TRBV12-3/TRBV12-4|TRBJ2-5
CASSSWAGKETQYF
TGTGCCAGCAGTTCCTGGGCGGGAAAAGAGACCCAGTACTTC
>TRBD1|few|TRBV6-1|TRBJ1-1
CASSQGQGREVAFF
TGTGCCAGCAGTCAAGGACAGGGGCGGGAAGTAGCTTTCTTT
>TRBD1|NA|TRBV27|TRBJ2-2
CASSKTGGVGTGELFF
TGTGCCAGCAGTAAGACAGGGGGAGTAGGCACCGGGGAGCTGTTTTTT
>NA|many|TRBV28|TRBJ2-7
CASSLYREQYF
TGTGCCAGCAGTCTATACAGAGAGCAGTACTTC
>NA|many|TRBV7-9|TRBJ2-3
CASRRGTWGRDTQYF
TGTGCCAGCAGAAGAGGGACTTGGGGTAGGGATACGCAGTATTTT
>NA|NA|TRBV12-3/TRBV12-4|TRBJ2-1
CASSGTRNEQFF
TGTGCCAGCAGCGGGACCCGCAATGAGCAGTTCTTC
>TRBD2|NA|TRBV4-2|TRBJ2-7
CASSQDLTSDYEQYF
TGTGCCAGCAGCCAAGATTTAACTAGCGACTACGAGCAGTACTTC
>NA|few|TRBV12-3/TRBV12-4|TRBJ2-5
CASSLGQGQRGTQYF
TGTGCCAGCAGTTTGGGCCAGGGCCAGAGGGGGACCCAGTACTTC
>NA|NA|TRBV29-1|TRBJ2-1
CSVAQGSNEQFF
TGCAGCGTCGCCCAGGGATCGAATGAGCAGTTCTTC
>NA|NA|TRBV12-3/TRBV12-4|TRBJ1-5
CASSGLKKGSNQPQHF
TGTGCCAGCAGTGGACTTAAAAAGGGGAGCAATCAGCCCCAGCATTTT
>NA|NA|TRBV28|TRBJ2-1
CASSGYEQFF
TGTGCCAGCAGTGGGTATGAGCAGTTCTTC
>NA|many|TRBV5-5|TRBJ1-5
CASSDDGYSNQPQHF
TGTGCCAGCAGCGACGACGGTTATAGCAATCAGCCCCAGCATTTT
>TRBD2|NA|TRBV29-1|TRBJ2-7
CSVELAGGPRMSTYEQYF
TGCAGCGTTGAACTAGCGGGAGGACCGAGAATGTCTACCTACGAGCAGTACTTC
>NA|NA|TRBV20-1|TRBJ2-7
CSARELGSYEQYF
TGCAGTGCTAGAGAACTTGGCAGCTACGAGCAGTACTTC
>NA|few|TRBV6-2/TRBV6-3|TRBJ2-7
CASSSGTVDIEQYF
TGTGCCAGCAGTTCCGGGACGGTGGATATCGAGCAGTACTTC
>NA|few|TRBV20-1|TRBJ2-1
CSARVRGALEQFF
TGCAGTGCTAGAGTCCGGGGGGCCCTTGAGCAGTTCTTC
>TRBD2|NA|TRBV5-1|TRBJ2-3
CASRQTSGTDTQYF
TGCGCCAGCAGACAGACTAGCGGCACAGATACGCAGTATTTT
>TRBD2|many|TRBV6-2/TRBV6-3|TRBJ2-1
CASRAIAGFSYNEQFF
TGTGCCAGCAGAGCTATAGCGGGCTTCTCCTACAATGAGCAGTTCTTC
>NA|few|TRBV6-1|TRBJ2-2
CASSEAAGGGELFF
TGTGCCAGCAGTGAAGCGGCCGGGGGCGGGGAGCTGTTTTTT
>TRBD2|NA|TRBV7-2|TRBJ2-1
CASSTPSGRGHNEQFF
TGTGCCAGCAGCACCCCTAGCGGGAGGGGCCACAATGAGCAGTTCTTC
>NA|few|TRBV7-2|TRBJ1-2
CASSPYGGPGDLPGYTF
TGTGCCAGCAGCCCCTATGGGGGTCCGGGGGATTTGCCCGGCTACACCTTC
>NA|NA|TRBV11-2|TRBJ2-7
CASSLNRVGTYEQYF
TGTGCCAGCAGCTTAAACAGGGTGGGAACCTACGAGCAGTACTTC
>NA|many|TRBV9|TRBJ2-1
CASSVSPRFGYNEQFF
TGTGCCAGCAGCGTATCTCCCAGGTTTGGGTACAATGAGCAGTTCTTC
>NA|NA|TRBV7-8|TRBJ2-7
CASSFGLAYDSYEQYF
TGTGCCAGCAGCTTTGGCCTAGCTTATGATTCCTACGAGCAGTACTTC
>NA|few|TRBV6-5|TRBJ1-2
CASSYGTLDGYTF
TGTGCCAGCAGCTACGGAACTCTTGATGGCTACACCTTC
>NA|NA|TRBV6-5|TRBJ2-2
CASSYAEGEWNTGELFF
TGTGCCAGCAGTTACGCCGAGGGGGAGTGGAACACCGGGGAGCTGTTTTTT
>TRBD2|many|TRBV5-1|TRBJ2-5
CASSLISGRGRETQYF
TGCGCCAGCAGCTTGATATCCGGGAGGGGCCGAGAGACCCAGTACTTC
>TRBD1|NA|TRBV12-3/TRBV12-4|TRBJ2-2
CASSPRSGTVNTGELFF
TGTGCCAGCAGCCCCAGATCCGGGACAGTGAACACCGGGGAGCTGTTTTTT
>NA|NA|TRBV12-3/TRBV12-4|TRBJ1-1
CASNLQENTEAFF
TGTGCCAGCAACCTACAGGAGAACACTGAAGCTTTCTTT
>NA|many|TRBV7-2|TRBJ2-3
CASSPYTDTQYF
TGTGCCAGCAGCCCCTACACAGATACGCAGTATTTT
>NA|few|TRBV28|TRBJ2-7
CASSFRGTGGALFGYEQYF
TGTGCCAGCAGTTTTAGGGGGACGGGGGGCGCTTTATTTGGCTACGAGCAGTACTTC
>TRBD1|few|TRBV2|TRBJ1-5
CASRGQAYSNQPQHF
TGTGCCAGCAGGGGACAGGCCTATAGCAATCAGCCCCAGCATTTT
>NA|few|TRBV7-9|TRBJ2-1
CASRPLGPSEQFF
TGTGCCAGCAGACCCCTCGGGCCGTCTGAGCAGTTCTTC
>TRBD2|many|TRBV18|TRBJ2-1
CASSPPQLADYNEQFF
TGTGCCAGCTCACCACCGCAACTAGCGGACTACAATGAGCAGTTCTTC
>NA|many|TRBV28|TRBJ2-5
CASNPAVQETQYF
TGTGCCAGCAACCCGGCAGTCCAAGAGACCCAGTACTTC
>TRBD1|NA|TRBV10-3|TRBJ2-7
CAIKPGQRSHEQYF
TGTGCCATCAAGCCGGGACAGCGGTCCCACGAGCAGTACTTC
>TRBD1|NA|TRBV12-3/TRBV12-4|TRBJ2-3
CASTPGQGSGDTQYF
TGTGCCAGCACCCCGGGACAGGGGAGTGGAGATACGCAGTATTTT
>NA|NA|TRBV12-3/TRBV12-4|TRBJ1-1
CASSLRGGRTEAFF
TGTGCCAGCAGTTTACGAGGAGGGCGCACTGAAGCTTTCTTT
>NA|few|TRBV7-2|TRBJ2-7
CASSLNLRDEQYF
TGTGCCAGCAGCTTGAATCTCAGGGACGAGCAGTACTTC
>NA|few|TRBV30|TRBJ1-5
CAWTGSGGQPQHF
TGTGCCTGGACAGGTAGCGGCGGGCAGCCCCAGCATTTT
>NA|NA|TRBV27|TRBJ1-1
CASSFRGSAEAFF
TGTGCCAGCAGTTTTAGAGGGTCAGCTGAAGCTTTCTTT
>NA|many|TRBV28|TRBJ2-7
CASSFFSSEQYF
TGTGCCAGCAGTTTTTTTTCCTCCGAGCAGTACTTC
>NA|NA|TRBV5-1|TRBJ2-7
CASSPGAGLIYEQYF
TGCGCCAGCAGCCCTGGTGCAGGGCTGATCTACGAGCAGTACTTC
>NA|few|TRBV15|TRBJ2-7
CATSRGSSSSYEQYF
TGTGCCACCAGCAGAGGAAGTAGCAGCTCCTACGAGCAGTACTTC
>NA|NA|TRBV7-9|TRBJ2-6
CASSYLEGSGANVLTF
TGTGCCAGCAGCTACCTAGAGGGCTCTGGGGCCAACGTCCTGACTTTC
>NA|many|TRBV20-1|TRBJ2-5
CSARARLAYNQETQYF
TGCAGTGCTAGAGCCCGGCTAGCGTATAACCAAGAGACCCAGTACTTC
>TRBD2|few|TRBV7-2|TRBJ2-3
CASSPPAGGLDTQYF
TGTGCCAGCAGCCCCCCAGCGGGGGGGCTAGATACGCAGTATTTT
>NA|few|TRBV20-1|TRBJ2-3
CSARPALVSTDTQYF
TGCAGTGCTAGACCCGCCCTCGTAAGCACAGATACGCAGTATTTT
>NA|NA|TRBV2|TRBJ1-1
CASSQSPNTEAFF
TGTGCCAGCAGCCAGAGTCCGAACACTGAAGCTTTCTTT